The 20 T cell receptor beta chains below all came from one sample that was sequenced in a study of identifying expanded T cells in peripheral blood. Libraries were prepared by immunoSEQ multiplex PCR; TCRdb keeps only in-frame clonotypes and omits some of them. Among some 54,000 clones listed, roughly 82% were seen once. The sample comprised blood. Source of these receptors: a person aged 18 to 75 in good health.

The chain combines TRBV6-1 with TRBJ2-3; D gene uncertain. The CDR3 extends over 14 amino acids. Germline CDR1 and CDR2: MNHNS and SASEGT. Trimming pared 0 bases from V and 3 bases from J, leaving 7 bases between. This chain's CDR3 is CASSEAFRTDTQYF. DNA of the CDR3: TGTGCCAGCAGTGAAGCGTTCCGGACAGATACGCAGTATTTT.

The V gene is TRBV12-5, the J gene TRBJ1-1; no definite D call. V dropped 2 bases and J dropped 11 bases, with 12 bases sitting between them. In germline, CDR1 is LGHNT, CDR2 FRNRAP. CDR3 length: 12 amino acids. CDR3 in amino acids: CASGLSRAGAFF. The CDR3 DNA reads as TGTGCTAGTGGTTTGTCACGGGCCGGGGCTTTCTTT. Drawing the rest from reference TRBV12-5 and TRBJ1-1, the complete variable domain is DARVTQTPRHKVTEMGQEVTMRCQPILGHNTVFWYRQTMMQGLELLAYFRNRAPLDDSGMPKDRFSAEMPDATLATLKIQPSEPRDSAVYFCASGLSRAGAFFGQGTRLTVV.

The chain links TRBV9 to TRBJ2-2; TRBD2 aligns across 7 bases. The germline V gene has CDR1 SGDLS and CDR2 YYNGEE. Germline trimming cut 0 bases from V and 0 bases from J; bases unmatched to any gene: 5. The CDR3 runs 17 residues. The CDR3 spells CASSVGAGISNTGELFF. CDR3 coding DNA: TGTGCCAGCAGCGTAGGAGCGGGGATATCGAACACCGGGGAGCTGTTTTTT.

The V call is TRBV20-1, the J call TRBJ1-1, with unresolved D. V was pared by 5 bases and J by 2 bases, with 3 bases between. Germline assignment: CDR1 DFQATT and CDR2 SNEGSKA (reference sequence). The CDR3 loop spans 10 amino acids. The CDR3 reads CSAHNTEAFF. The DNA of the CDR3 is TGCAGTGCTCATAACACTGAAGCTTTCTTT.

This clone was seen repeatedly, ten times or more. The V gene is TRBV27, the J gene TRBJ1-5, with unresolved D. This CDR3 has 15 amino acids. Germline-derived CDR1 and CDR2 are MNHEY and SMNVEV (reference sequence). The V end was cut by 7 bases, the J end by 0 bases, with 13 bases between. The CDR3 coding sequence is TGTGCCAGCACAGTATCGGGGAATAGCAATCAGCCCCAGCATTTT. Translated, it gives CASTVSGNSNQPQHF.

This clone was observed a handful of times. Different DNA sequences within this sample yield the same CDR3. V gene TRBV7-2 combines with J gene TRBJ2-7; maybe TRBD1 (6 bases). Trimming cost V 4 bases and J 4 bases, with 8 bases left between them. The CDR3 covers 12 residues. Germline V CDR1 and CDR2: SGHTA, FQGNSA. CDR3 sequence: CASSSQGYEQYF. CDR3 bases: TGTGCCAGCAGCTCACAGGGATACGAGCAGTACTTC.

The rearrangement uses TRBV30 and TRBJ1-3, with 7 nucleotides matching TRBD1. Germline V CDR1 and CDR2: GTSNPN, SVGIG (reference sequence). The CDR3 spans 13 residues. V was pared by 6 bases and J by 4 bases, with 6 bases of the junction left unmatched. The CDR3 sequence: CACKQGFGNTIYF. CDR3 bases: TGTGCCTGTAAACAGGGGTTCGGAAACACCATATATTTT.

The rearrangement uses TRBV29-1 and TRBJ1-4; D not resolved. This CDR3 has 12 amino acids. CDR1 is SQVTM, CDR2 ANQGSEA, per germline. V lost 6 bases and J lost 3, with 8 bases in between. CDR3 DNA sequence: TGCAGCGTGAGTAGGGCTAATGAAAAACTGTTTTTT. The encoded protein is CSVSRANEKLFF.

V is TRBV9 and J is TRBJ2-3; D uncertain. Deletions cut 2 bases from V and 0 bases from J, with 7 bases between. CDR1 is SGDLS, CDR2 YYNGEE, per germline. The CDR3 length is 14 residues. In DNA form, the CDR3 reads TGTGCCAGCAGCGTGGATGCTAGCACAGATACGCAGTATTTT. Protein product: CASSVDASTDTQYF.

This clone came up a few times. The V gene is TRBV7-2, the J gene TRBJ2-1; D gene ambiguous. Trimming stripped 3 bases from V and 3 bases from J, with 12 bases between. CDR1 and CDR2 (germline): SGHTA, FQGNSA. This CDR3 contains 15 residues. The CDR3 loop reads CASSLKPDGYNEQFF. CDR3 nucleotide sequence: TGTGCCAGCAGCTTGAAGCCCGATGGCTACAATGAGCAGTTCTTC.

The chain couples TRBV11-3 to TRBJ2-2; D ambiguous. Trimming left V 8 bases short and J 0 bases short, with 7 bases between. This CDR3 has 13 residues. The germline V gene has CDR1 SGHNT and CDR2 YENEEA. CDR3 loop: CASVVANTGELFF. Here the CDR3 DNA reads TGTGCCAGCGTTGTCGCGAACACCGGGGAGCTGTTTTTT.

The gene calls are TRBV27 and TRBJ2-7; TRBD2 is a possible D gene (6 bases). Germline V lookup: CDR1 MNHEY, CDR2 SMNVEV (reference sequence). V lost 4 bases and J 2 bases, leaving 18 bases between the germline ends. This CDR3 region has 16 residues. For the CDR3, the DNA is TGTGCCAGCAGTTCTCTTGGCGGGGACGGTACCTACGAGCAGTACTTC. This translates into CASSSLGGDGTYEQYF.

V is TRBV10-2 and J is TRBJ2-7; D not certain. Trimming left V 6 bases short and J 1 base short, with 13 bases between. This CDR3 contains 14 residues. Germline lookup yields CDR1 WSHSY and CDR2 SAAADI. CDR3 bases: TGCGCCAGCAGAAAGAGGTCTGGGTCCTACGAGCAGTACTTC. It translates to CASRKRSGSYEQYF.

This clone occurred once. The chain links TRBV9 to TRBJ1-5, with D hard to call. V was pared by 7 bases and J by 4 bases, with 6 bases between. The germline CDR1 and CDR2 sequences are SGDLS and YYNGEE. This CDR3 is built from 11 residues. The CDR3 bases are TGTGCCAGCGGCGGGAATCAGCCCCAGCATTTT. It translates to CASGGNQPQHF. Looking up the rest from reference TRBV9 and TRBJ1-5 gives the full variable domain: DSGVTQTPKHLITATGQRVTLRCSPRSGDLSVYWYQQSLDQGLQFLIQYYNGEERAKGNILERFSAQQFPDLHSELNLSSLELGDSALYFCASGGNQPQHFGDGTRLSIL.

The chain links TRBV11-2 to TRBJ1-1, with 8 bases aligning to TRBD1. Germline V gene lookup returns CDR1 SGHAT and CDR2 FQNNGV. The V gene end was trimmed by 2 bases and the J gene end by 11 bases; junction bases not matched to a gene: 16. The CDR3 consists of 16 residues. CDR3 sequence reads: CASSLSISDGQGRAFF. DNA of the CDR3: TGTGCCAGCAGCTTAAGTATTTCAGACGGACAGGGCCGGGCTTTCTTT.

V is TRBV11-3 and J is TRBJ2-1; TRBD2 is a possible D gene (6 bases). V was cut by 6 bases and J by 4 bases, with 13 bases left in between. This CDR3 is built from 14 residues. Germline CDR1 SGHNT, CDR2 YENEEA. For the CDR3, the DNA is TGTGCCAGCAGTCCACTAGGGAGGTACAATGAGCAGTTCTTC. It translates to CASSPLGRYNEQFF.

The chain uses TRBV29-1 and TRBJ2-5; D gene uncertain. V lost 6 bases and J 5 bases, leaving 22 bases between the germline ends. This CDR3 is 15 amino acids long. Germline-derived CDR1 and CDR2 are SQVTM and ANQGSEA. Here the CDR3 DNA reads TGCAGCGTCCGCCAGGTCGGCCAATTTGTTGAGACCCAGTACTTC. This translates into CSVRQVGQFVETQYF.

The chain links TRBV7-2 to TRBJ2-3; 13 bases line up with TRBD2. After removal of 5 bases from V and 3 bases from J, the junction contained 14 bases not matched to a gene. Germline lookup yields CDR1 SGHTA and CDR2 FQGNSA. This CDR3 has 19 amino acids. The CDR3 here is CASSQSGTSGDGGTDTQYF. DNA for the CDR3: TGTGCCAGCAGCCAATCCGGGACTAGCGGGGATGGTGGGACAGATACGCAGTATTTT.

CDR3 protein: CASSEIAGALAYEQYV. The CDR3 DNA reads as TGTGCCAGCAGCGAAATAGCGGGGGCCCTCGCCTACGAGCAGTACGTC. This chain connects TRBV11-3 to TRBJ2-7; 9 nucleotides line up with TRBD2. The CDR3 is made up of 16 amino acids. CDR1 is SGHNT, CDR2 YENEEA, per germline. V lost 5 bases to trimming and J lost 2 bases; unmatched junction nucleotides: 10.

This clone is categorized as medium-sized. The genes are TRBV4-2 and TRBJ2-7, with 8 bases identical to TRBD2. CDR3 size: 15 residues. The V gene end was trimmed by 0 bases and the J gene end by 4 bases; junction bases not matched to a gene: 5. CDR1 is LGHNA and CDR2 is YNFKEQ in the germline V gene. The CDR3 is CASSQDSASGYEQYF. DNA for the CDR3: TGTGCCAGCAGCCAAGATTCAGCTAGCGGGTACGAGCAGTACTTC.